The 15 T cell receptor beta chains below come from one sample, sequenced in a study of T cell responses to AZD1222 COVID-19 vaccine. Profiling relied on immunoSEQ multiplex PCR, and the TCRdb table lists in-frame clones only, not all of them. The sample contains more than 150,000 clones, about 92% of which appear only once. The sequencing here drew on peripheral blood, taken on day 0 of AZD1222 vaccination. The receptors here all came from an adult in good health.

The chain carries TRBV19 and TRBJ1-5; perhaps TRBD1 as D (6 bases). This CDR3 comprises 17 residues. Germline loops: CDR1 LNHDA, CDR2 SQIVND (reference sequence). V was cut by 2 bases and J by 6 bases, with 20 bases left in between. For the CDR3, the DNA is TGTGCCAGTAGTATAAGGGACACCGGAGGAAGTTTTCAGCCCCAGCATTTT. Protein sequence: CASSIRDTGGSFQPQHF. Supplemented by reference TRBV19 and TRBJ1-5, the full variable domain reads DGGITQSPKYLFRKEGQNVTLSCEQNLNHDAMYWYRQDPGQGLRLIYYSQIVNDFQKGDIAEGYSVSREKKESFPLTVTSAQKNPTAFYLCASSIRDTGGSFQPQHFGDGTRLSIL.

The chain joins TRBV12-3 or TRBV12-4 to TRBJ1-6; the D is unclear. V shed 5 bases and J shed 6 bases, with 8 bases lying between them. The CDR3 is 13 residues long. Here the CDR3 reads CASSPGGNSPLHF. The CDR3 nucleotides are TGTGCCAGCAGTCCCGGCGGTAATTCACCCCTCCACTTT.

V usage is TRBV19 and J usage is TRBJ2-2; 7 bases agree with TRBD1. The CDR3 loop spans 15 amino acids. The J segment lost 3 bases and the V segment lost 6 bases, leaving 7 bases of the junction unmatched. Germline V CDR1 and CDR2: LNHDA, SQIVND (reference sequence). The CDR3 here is CASRTGTVDTGELFF. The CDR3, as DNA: TGTGCCAGTAGAACCGGGACAGTGGACACCGGGGAGCTGTTTTTT.

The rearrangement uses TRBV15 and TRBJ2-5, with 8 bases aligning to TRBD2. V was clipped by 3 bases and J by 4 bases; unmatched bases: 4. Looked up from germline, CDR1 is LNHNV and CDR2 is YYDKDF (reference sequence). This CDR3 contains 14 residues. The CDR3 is CATSRIGRGETQYF. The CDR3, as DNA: TGTGCCACCAGCAGGATCGGGAGGGGAGAGACCCAGTACTTC.

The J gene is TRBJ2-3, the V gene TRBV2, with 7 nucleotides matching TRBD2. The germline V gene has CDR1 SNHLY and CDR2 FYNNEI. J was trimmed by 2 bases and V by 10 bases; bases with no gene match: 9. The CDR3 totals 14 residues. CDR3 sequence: CANQWEGTTDTQYF. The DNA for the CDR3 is TGTGCCAACCAGTGGGAGGGGACCACAGATACGCAGTATTTT.

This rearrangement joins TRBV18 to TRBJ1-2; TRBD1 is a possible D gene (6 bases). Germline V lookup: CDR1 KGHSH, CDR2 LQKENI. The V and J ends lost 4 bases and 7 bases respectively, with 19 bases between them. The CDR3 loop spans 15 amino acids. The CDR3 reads CASSRGAQGFSGYTF. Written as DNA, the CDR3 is TGTGCCAGCTCACGGGGGGCCCAAGGGTTCTCTGGCTACACCTTC.

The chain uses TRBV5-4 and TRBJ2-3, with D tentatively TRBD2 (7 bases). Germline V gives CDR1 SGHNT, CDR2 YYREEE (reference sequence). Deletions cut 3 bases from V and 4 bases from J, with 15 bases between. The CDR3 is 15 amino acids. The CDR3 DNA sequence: TGTGCCAGCAGCTCAAGGTCGGGGGGCGCAGATACGCAGTATTTT. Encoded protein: CASSSRSGGADTQYF. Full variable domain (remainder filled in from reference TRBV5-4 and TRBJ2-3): ETGVTQSPTHLIKTRGQQVTLRCSSQSGHNTVSWYQQALGQGPQFIFQYYREEENGRGNFPPRFSGLQFPNYSSELNVNALELDDSALYLCASSSRSGGADTQYFGPGTRLTVL.

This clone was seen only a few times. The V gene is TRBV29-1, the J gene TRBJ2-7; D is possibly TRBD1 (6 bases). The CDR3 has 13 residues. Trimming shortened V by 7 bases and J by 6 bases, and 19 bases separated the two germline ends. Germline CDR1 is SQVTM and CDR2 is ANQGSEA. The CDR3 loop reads CSGLYRDGLEQYV. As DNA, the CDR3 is TGCAGCGGGCTCTACAGGGACGGTCTCGAGCAGTACGTC.

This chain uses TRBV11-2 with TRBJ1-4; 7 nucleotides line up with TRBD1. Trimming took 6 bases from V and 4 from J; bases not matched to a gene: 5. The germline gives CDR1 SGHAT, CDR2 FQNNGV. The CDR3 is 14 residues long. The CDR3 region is CASSQDRNNEKLFF. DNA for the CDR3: TGTGCCAGCAGTCAGGACAGGAATAATGAAAAACTGTTTTTT.

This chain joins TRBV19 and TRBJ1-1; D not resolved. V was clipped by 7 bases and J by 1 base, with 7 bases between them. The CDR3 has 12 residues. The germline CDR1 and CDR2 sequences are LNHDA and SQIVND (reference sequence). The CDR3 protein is CASKPGNTEAFF. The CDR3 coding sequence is TGTGCCAGTAAACCTGGGAACACTGAAGCTTTCTTT.

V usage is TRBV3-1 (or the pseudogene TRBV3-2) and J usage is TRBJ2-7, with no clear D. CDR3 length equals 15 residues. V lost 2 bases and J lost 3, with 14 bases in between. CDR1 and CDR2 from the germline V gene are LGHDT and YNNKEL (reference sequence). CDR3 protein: CASSQRALRYYEQYV. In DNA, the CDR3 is TGTGCCAGCAGCCAACGGGCTCTAAGATACTACGAGCAGTACGTC.

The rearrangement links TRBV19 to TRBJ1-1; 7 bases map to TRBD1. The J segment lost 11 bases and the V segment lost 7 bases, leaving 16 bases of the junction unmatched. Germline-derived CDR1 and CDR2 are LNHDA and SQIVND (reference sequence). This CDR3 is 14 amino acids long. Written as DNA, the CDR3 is TGTGCCAGTATTAACAGGGGAACTTCCCGCCGGGCTTTCTTT. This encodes CASINRGTSRRAFF. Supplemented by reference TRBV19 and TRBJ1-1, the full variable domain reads DGGITQSPKYLFRKEGQNVTLSCEQNLNHDAMYWYRQDPGQGLRLIYYSQIVNDFQKGDIAEGYSVSREKKESFPLTVTSAQKNPTAFYLCASINRGTSRRAFFGQGTRLTVV.

The CDR3 region has the DNA TGTGCCAGTATAACACCGGGACAAGCCTTCCACACTGAAGCTTTCTTT. Amino acids: CASITPGQAFHTEAFF. The chain links TRBV19 to TRBJ1-1; maybe TRBD1 (6 bases). The CDR3 spans 16 residues. Looked up from germline, CDR1 is LNHDA and CDR2 is SQIVND (reference sequence). The V and J ends lost 7 bases and 3 bases respectively, with 21 bases between them.

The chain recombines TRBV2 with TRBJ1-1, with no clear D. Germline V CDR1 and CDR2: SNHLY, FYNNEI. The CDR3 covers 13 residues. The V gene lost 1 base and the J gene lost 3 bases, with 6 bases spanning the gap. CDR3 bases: TGTGCCAGCAGTGAAGGCAAGCACACTGAAGCTTTCTTT. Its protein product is CASSEGKHTEAFF.

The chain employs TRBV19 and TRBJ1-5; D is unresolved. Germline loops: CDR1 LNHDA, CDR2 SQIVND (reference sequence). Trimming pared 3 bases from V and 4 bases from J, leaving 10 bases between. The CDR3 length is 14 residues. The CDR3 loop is CASSISSDNQPQHF. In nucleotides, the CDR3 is TGTGCCAGTAGTATTAGCAGCGATAATCAGCCCCAGCATTTT.